This is a list of T cell receptor beta chains from one sample in a study of CD8 T cells in ankylosing spondylitis. TCRdb analysed the 5' RACE reads with MiXCR anew, one entry per CDR3 protein. The data contain roughly 240,000 distinct CDR3 sequences, 30% to 35% of them singletons. The sequencing input was blood, either unsorted or a sorted T cell fraction (not recorded which). The source is a male donor with ankylosing spondylitis or in good health (not recorded which). Both conserved end residues are part of each CDR3. A D gene is named only where the DNA matches it firmly. Some rows have no size entry. The others give once, few or many, or a class for an expanded clone.

abundance,j_gene,d_gene,v_gene,CDR3nt,CDR3aa
few,TRBJ1-1,TRBD1,TRBV12-3/TRBV12-4,TGTGCCAGCAGTCCGGGACAGACCAACACTGAAGCTTTCTTT,CASSPGQTNTEAFF
NA,TRBJ2-5,NA,TRBV20-1,TGCAGTGCTAGCCCCTCGGCAGGGGCGGTGGTGGAGACCCAGTACTTC,CSASPSAGAVVETQYF
few,TRBJ2-3,TRBD2,TRBV4-2,TGTGCCAGCAGCCAGTCTAGCGGGGGGGCGGATACGCAGTATTTT,CASSQSSGGADTQYF
NA,TRBJ2-4,NA,TRBV20-1,TGCAGTGCTCCCACAGGTGAAGGAAACATTCAGTACTTC,CSAPTGEGNIQYF
few,TRBJ2-2,NA,TRBV7-7,TGTGCCAGCAGCTCCCTACTAGATTCGGGGGAGCTGTTTTTT,CASSSLLDSGELFF
NA,TRBJ1-5,NA,TRBV20-1,TGCAGTGCCCAAAACCCTAGGGCCGGGACGTTTCAGCCCCAGCATTTT,CSAQNPRAGTFQPQHF
NA,TRBJ1-1,TRBD1,TRBV6-1,TGTGCCAGCAGTCGGACAGGAATGAACACTGAAGCTTTCTTT,CASSRTGMNTEAFF
few,TRBJ2-1,NA,TRBV15,TGTGCCACCAGCAGAGATAGGAGGCATGAGCAGTTCTTC,CATSRDRRHEQFF
NA,TRBJ1-2,NA,TRBV29-1,TGCAGCGTTGAAGATGGGGACGGCCCCTATGGCTACACCTTC,CSVEDGDGPYGYTF
NA,TRBJ1-2,NA,TRBV29-1,TGCAGCGTTCTTGGCAGGGAGAGCTATGGCTACACCTTC,CSVLGRESYGYTF